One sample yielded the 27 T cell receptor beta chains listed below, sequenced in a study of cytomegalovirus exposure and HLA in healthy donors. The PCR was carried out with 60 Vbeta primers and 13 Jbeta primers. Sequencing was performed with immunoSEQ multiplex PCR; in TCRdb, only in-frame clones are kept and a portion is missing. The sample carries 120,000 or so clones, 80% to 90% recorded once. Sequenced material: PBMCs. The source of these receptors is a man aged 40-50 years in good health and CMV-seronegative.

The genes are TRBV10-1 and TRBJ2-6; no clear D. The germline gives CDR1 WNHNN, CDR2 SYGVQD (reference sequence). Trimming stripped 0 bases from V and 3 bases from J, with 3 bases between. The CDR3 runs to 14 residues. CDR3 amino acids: CASSESSGANVLTF. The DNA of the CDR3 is TGCGCCAGCAGTGAGTCGAGTGGGGCCAACGTCCTGACTTTC.

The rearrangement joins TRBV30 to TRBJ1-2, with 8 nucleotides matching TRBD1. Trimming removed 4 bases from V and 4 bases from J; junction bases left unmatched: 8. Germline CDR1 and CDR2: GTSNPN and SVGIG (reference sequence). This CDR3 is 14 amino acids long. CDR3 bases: TGTGCCTGGAAGTTGGACAGGGCGTCCTATGGCTACACCTTC. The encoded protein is CAWKLDRASYGYTF.

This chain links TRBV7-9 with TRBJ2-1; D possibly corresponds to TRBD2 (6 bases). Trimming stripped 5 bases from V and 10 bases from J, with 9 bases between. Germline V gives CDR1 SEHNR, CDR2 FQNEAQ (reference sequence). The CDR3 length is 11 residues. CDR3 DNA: TGTGCCAGCAGCACCGGGGGAGAGCAGTTCTTC. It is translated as CASSTGGEQFF.

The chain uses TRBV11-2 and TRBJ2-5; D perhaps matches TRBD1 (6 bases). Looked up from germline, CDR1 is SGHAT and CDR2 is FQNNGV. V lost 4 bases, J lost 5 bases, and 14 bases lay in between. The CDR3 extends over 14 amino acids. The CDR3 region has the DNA TGTGCCAGCAGCTCCTTAACAGGGATTGAGACCCAGTACTTC. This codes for CASSSLTGIETQYF.

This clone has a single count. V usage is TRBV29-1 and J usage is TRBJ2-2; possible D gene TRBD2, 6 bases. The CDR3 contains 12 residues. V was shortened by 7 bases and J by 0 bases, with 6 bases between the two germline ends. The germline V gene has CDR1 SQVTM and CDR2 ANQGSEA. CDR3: CSASANTGELFF. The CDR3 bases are TGCAGCGCTAGCGCGAACACCGGGGAGCTGTTTTTT.

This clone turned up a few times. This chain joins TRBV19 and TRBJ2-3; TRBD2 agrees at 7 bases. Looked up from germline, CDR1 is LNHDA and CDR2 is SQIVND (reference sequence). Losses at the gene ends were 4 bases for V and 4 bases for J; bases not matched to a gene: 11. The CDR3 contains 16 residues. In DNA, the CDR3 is TGTGCCAGTAGTAAGAAGGCGGGAGTGATCGCAGATACGCAGTATTTT. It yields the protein CASSKKAGVIADTQYF.

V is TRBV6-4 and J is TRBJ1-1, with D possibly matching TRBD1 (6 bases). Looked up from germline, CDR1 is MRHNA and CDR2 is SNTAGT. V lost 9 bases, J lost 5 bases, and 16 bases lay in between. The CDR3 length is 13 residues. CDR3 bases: TGTGCCAGTTCCGCAGGGGCGAGGACTGAAGCTTTCTTT. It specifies CASSAGARTEAFF.

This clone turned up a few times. CDR3 sequence: CAAGGPETQYF. CDR3 bases: TGTGCCGCCGGGGGACCAGAGACCCAGTACTTC. This chain connects TRBV10-3 to TRBJ2-5, with D maybe TRBD2 (6 bases). Germline assignment: CDR1 ENHRY and CDR2 SYGVKD. The CDR3 length is 11 residues. V lost 11 bases, J lost 4 bases, and 11 bases lay in between.

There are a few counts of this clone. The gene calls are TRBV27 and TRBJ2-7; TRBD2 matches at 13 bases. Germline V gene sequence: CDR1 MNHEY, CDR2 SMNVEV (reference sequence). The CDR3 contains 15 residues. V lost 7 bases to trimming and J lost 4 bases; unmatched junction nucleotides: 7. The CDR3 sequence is CASTRLAGGGYEQYF. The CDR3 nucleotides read TGTGCCAGCACGAGACTAGCGGGAGGTGGGTACGAGCAGTACTTC.

CDR3 coding DNA: TGTGCCAGTAGCCGGGACTTAACCCTTCTCCGGGAGACCCAGTACTTC. This translates into CASSRDLTLLRETQYF. This chain connects TRBV7-9 to TRBJ2-5; perhaps TRBD2 as D (6 bases). Germline values: CDR1 SEHNR, CDR2 FQNEAQ (reference sequence). The CDR3 spans 16 residues. V dropped 9 bases and J dropped 5 bases, with 25 bases sitting between them.

For the CDR3, the DNA is TGTGCCAGCAGCCGAGGACTAGCGGGAGGAACAGAGCAGTTCTTC. This gives the protein CASSRGLAGGTEQFF. The rearrangement uses TRBV11-1 and TRBJ2-1; 14 bases are a match to TRBD2. With V trimmed by 5 bases and J by 10 bases, 7 bases remained unmatched. Per the germline V gene, CDR1 is SGHAT and CDR2 is FQDESV (reference sequence). The CDR3 contains 15 residues.

The CDR3 DNA follows: TGCGCCAGCAGCCGGAACAGGGGGGGCTATGGCTACACCTTC. Its translation is CASSRNRGGYGYTF. The chain joins TRBV4-3 to TRBJ1-2; 8 positions match TRBD1. Germline values: CDR1 LGHNA, CDR2 YSLEER. J lost 4 bases, V lost 4 bases, and 5 bases had no gene match. There are 14 residues in the CDR3.

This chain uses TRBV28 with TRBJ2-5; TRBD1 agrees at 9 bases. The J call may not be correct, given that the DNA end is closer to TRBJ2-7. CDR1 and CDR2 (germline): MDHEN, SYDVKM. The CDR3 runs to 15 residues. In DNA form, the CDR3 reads TGTGCCAGCAGTTTCCTCGGGACAGGGAATCGCGAGCAGTACTTC. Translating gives CASSFLGTGNREQYF.

The CDR3 sequence is CASSEADSYNEQFF. The CDR3 DNA follows: TGTGCCAGCAGTGAAGCGGACAGCTACAATGAGCAGTTCTTC. The V call is TRBV2, the J call TRBJ2-1; perhaps TRBD1 as D (6 bases). This CDR3 region has 14 residues. V was shortened by 0 bases and J by 3 bases, with 6 bases between the two germline ends. Per germline, CDR1 SNHLY and CDR2 FYNNEI.

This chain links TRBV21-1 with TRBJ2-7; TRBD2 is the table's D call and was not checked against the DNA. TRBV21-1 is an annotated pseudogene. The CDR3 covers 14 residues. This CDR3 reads CASSKETGGYEQYF. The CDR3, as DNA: TGTGCCAGCAGCAAAGAGACGGGGGGCTACGAGCAGTACTTC.

CDR3 sequence (DNA): TGTGCCAGCTCACCACCGGGCAGGGAGGCTGGCTACACCTTC. This encodes CASSPPGREAGYTF. J is TRBJ1-2 and V is TRBV18; D possibly corresponds to TRBD1 (5 bases). The CDR3 extends over 14 amino acids. The V and J ends lost 0 bases and 7 bases respectively, with 12 bases between them. Germline V lookup: CDR1 KGHSH, CDR2 LQKENI.

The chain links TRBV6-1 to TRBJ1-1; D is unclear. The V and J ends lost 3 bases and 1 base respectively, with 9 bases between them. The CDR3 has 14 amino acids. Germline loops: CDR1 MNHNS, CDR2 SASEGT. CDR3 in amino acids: CASSDYIQNTEAFF. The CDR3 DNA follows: TGTGCCAGCAGTGATTATATACAGAACACTGAAGCTTTCTTT.

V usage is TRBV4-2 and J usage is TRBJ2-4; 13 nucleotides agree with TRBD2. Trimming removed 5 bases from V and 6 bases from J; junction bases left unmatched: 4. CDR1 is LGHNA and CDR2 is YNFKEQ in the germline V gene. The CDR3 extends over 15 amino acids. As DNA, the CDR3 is TGTGCCAGCAGCGACCGGACTAGCGGGAGAAACATTCAGTACTTC. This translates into CASSDRTSGRNIQYF.

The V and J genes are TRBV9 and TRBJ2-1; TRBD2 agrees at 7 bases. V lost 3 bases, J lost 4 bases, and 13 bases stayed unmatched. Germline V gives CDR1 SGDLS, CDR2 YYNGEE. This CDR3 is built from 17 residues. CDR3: CASSAVGRTRSYNEQFF. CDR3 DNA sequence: TGTGCCAGCAGCGCCGTAGGTCGGACTAGGTCGTACAATGAGCAGTTCTTC.

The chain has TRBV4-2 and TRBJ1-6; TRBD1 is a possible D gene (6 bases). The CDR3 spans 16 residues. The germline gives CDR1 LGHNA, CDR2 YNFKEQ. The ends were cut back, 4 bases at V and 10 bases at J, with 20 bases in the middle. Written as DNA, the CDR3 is TGTGCCAGCAGCCCTCGAGGGGGATGGGATCAATCACCCCTCCACTTT. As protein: CASSPRGGWDQSPLHF.

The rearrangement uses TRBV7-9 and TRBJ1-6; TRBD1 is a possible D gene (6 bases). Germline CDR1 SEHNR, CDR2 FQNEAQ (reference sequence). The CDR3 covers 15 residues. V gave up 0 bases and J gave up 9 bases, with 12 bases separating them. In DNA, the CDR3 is TGTGCCAGCAGCTTAGCTCAGGACAGCGGTTCACCCCTCCACTTT. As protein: CASSLAQDSGSPLHF.

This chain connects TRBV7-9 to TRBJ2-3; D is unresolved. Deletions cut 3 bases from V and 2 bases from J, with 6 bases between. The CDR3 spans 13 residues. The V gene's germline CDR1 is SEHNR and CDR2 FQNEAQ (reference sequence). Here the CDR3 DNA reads TGTGCCAGCAGCTTCCCCTCCACAGATACGCAGTATTTT. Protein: CASSFPSTDTQYF.

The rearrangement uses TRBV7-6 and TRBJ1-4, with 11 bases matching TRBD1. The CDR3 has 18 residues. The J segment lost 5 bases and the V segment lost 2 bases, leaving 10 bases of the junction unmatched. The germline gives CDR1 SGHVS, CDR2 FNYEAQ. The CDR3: CASSLFGQGASPNEKLFF. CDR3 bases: TGTGCCAGCAGCTTATTTGGACAGGGGGCTTCCCCGAATGAAAAACTGTTTTTT.

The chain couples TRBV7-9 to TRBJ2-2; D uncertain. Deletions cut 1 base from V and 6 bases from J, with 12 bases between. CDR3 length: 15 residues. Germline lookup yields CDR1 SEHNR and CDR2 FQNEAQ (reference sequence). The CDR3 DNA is TGTGCCAGCAGCTTAGAGGCAGGAACGGCCGGGGAGCTGTTTTTT. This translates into CASSLEAGTAGELFF. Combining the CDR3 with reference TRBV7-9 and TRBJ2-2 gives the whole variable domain DTGVSQNPRHKITKRGQNVTFRCDPISEHNRLYWYRQTLGQGPEFLTYFQNEAQLEKSRLLSDRFSAERPKGSFSTLEIQRTEQGDSAMYLCASSLEAGTAGELFFGEGSRLTVL.

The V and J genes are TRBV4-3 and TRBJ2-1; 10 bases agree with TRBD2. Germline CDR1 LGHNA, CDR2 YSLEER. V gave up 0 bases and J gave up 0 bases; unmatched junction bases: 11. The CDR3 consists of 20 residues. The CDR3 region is CASSQEIGSGRPSSYNEQFF. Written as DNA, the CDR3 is TGCGCCAGCAGCCAAGAGATAGGTAGCGGGAGGCCTAGCTCCTACAATGAGCAGTTCTTC.

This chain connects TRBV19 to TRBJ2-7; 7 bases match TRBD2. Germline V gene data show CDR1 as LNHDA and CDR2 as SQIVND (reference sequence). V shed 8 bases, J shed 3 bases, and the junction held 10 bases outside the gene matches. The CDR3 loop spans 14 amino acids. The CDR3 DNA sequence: TGTGCCAGTGGAACCGGGACTATCTTCTACGAGCAGTACTTC. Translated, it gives CASGTGTIFYEQYF.

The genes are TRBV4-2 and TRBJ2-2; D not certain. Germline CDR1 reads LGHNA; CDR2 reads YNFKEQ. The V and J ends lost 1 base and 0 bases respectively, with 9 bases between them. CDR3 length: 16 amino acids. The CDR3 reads CASSQAPTTNTGELFF. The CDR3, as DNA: TGTGCCAGCAGCCAAGCCCCGACAACGAACACCGGGGAGCTGTTTTTT.